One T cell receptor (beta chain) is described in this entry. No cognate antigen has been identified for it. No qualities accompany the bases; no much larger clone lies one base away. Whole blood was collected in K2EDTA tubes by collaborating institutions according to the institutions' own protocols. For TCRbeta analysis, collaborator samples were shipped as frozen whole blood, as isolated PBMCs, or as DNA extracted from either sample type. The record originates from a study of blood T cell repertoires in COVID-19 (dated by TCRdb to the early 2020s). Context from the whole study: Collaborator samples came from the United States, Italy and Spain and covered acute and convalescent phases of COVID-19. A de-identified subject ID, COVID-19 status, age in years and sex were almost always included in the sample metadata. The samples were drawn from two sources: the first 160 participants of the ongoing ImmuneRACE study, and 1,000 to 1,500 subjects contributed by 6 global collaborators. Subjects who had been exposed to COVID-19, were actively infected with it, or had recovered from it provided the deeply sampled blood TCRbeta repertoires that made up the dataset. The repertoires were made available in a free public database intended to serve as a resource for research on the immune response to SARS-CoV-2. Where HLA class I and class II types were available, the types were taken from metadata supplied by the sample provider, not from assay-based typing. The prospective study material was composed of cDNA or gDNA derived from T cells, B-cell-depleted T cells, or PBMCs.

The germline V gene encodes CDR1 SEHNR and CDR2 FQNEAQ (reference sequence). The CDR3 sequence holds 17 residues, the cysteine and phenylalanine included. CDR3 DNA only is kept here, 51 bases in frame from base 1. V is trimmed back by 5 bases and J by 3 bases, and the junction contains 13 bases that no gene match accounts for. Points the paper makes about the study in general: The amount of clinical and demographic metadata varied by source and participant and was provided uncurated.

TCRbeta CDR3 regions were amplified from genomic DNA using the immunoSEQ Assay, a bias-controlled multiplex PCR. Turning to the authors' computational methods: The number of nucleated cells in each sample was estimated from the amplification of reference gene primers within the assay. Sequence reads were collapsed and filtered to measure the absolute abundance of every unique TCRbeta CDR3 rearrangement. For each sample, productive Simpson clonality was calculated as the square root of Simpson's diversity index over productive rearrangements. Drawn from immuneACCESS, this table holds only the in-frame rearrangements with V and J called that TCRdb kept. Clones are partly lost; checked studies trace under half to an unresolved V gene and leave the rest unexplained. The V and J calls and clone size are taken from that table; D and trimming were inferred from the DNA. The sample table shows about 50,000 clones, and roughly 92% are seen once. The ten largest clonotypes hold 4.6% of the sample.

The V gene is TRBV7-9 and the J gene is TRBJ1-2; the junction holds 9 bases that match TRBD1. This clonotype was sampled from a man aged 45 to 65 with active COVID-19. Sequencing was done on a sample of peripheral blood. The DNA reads TGTGCCAGCAGCCGCCCCGGGACAGGGAGGGGGGACTATGGCTACACCTTC. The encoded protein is CASSRPGTGRGDYGYTF.